The 26 T cell receptor beta chains below were found in one sample sequenced in a study of OX40 agonist ivuxolimab in advanced cancers. Some clones are missing from TCRdb's copy, which holds only in-frame ones; the method was immunoSEQ multiplex PCR. This table has tens of thousands of clones, roughly 87% appearing once. This sample comprised CD4+ or CD8+ T cells sorted from blood, obtained in a trial of the OX40 agonist ivuxolimab. The origin of the receptors is an adult with an advanced solid tumor such as melanoma, head and neck, liver or kidney cancer.

This chain joins TRBV18 and TRBJ1-1, with D possibly matching TRBD1 (5 bases). CDR1 and CDR2 (germline): KGHSH, LQKENI. The V end was cut by 3 bases, the J end by 2 bases, with 7 bases between. The CDR3 runs to 13 residues. The CDR3: CASSPRDNTEAFF. The CDR3 bases are TGTGCCAGCTCACCCCGGGACAACACTGAAGCTTTCTTT.

This sequence joins TRBV30 and TRBJ2-7, with 12 bases aligning to TRBD1. There are 13 residues in the CDR3. V lost 8 bases to trimming and J lost 4 bases; unmatched junction nucleotides: 6. Looked up from germline, CDR1 is GTSNPN and CDR2 is SVGIG (reference sequence). DNA of the CDR3: TGTGCCGTAGGGACAGGGGGCGGGTACGAGCAGTACTTC. Translating it yields CAVGTGGGYEQYF.

This chain joins TRBV6-1 and TRBJ2-1, with D tentatively TRBD1 (5 bases). The V gene lost 2 bases and the J gene lost 4 bases, with 12 bases spanning the gap. Germline assignment: CDR1 MNHNS and CDR2 SASEGT. The CDR3 runs to 15 residues. The CDR3 nucleotides read TGTGCCAGCAGTGAACAGGGTCCGGAATACAATGAGCAGTTCTTC. Amino acid sequence: CASSEQGPEYNEQFF.

This chain uses TRBV6-5 with TRBJ1-1; 8 bases align to TRBD1. Germline CDR1 MNHEY, CDR2 SVGAGI. V lost 0 bases and J lost 1; bases outside the gene matches: 4. The CDR3 consists of 16 residues. CDR3 sequence (DNA): TGTGCCAGCAGTTACTCGAGTGGACAGGGGAACACTGAAGCTTTCTTT. It encodes CASSYSSGQGNTEAFF.

The CDR3 region is CARSLGLRKDYEQYF. DNA of the CDR3: TGTGCCAGAAGCCTGGGACTCCGCAAGGACTACGAGCAGTACTTC. The chain links TRBV5-3 to TRBJ2-7; tentatively, D is TRBD2 (6 bases). TRBV5-3 is identified as an open reading frame with a role that is uncertain. Trimming took 4 bases from V and 3 from J, leaving 17 bases between them. The CDR3 is 15 amino acids.

V usage is TRBV18 and J usage is TRBJ2-7; no firm D call. The germline CDR1 and CDR2 sequences are KGHSH and LQKENI. V lost 1 base, J lost 4 bases, and 11 bases lay in between. The CDR3 spans 14 residues. The CDR3 here is CASSPRLDQYEQYV. The CDR3 coding sequence is TGTGCCAGCTCACCACGCCTGGACCAGTACGAGCAGTACGTC.

The rearrangement links TRBV5-1 to TRBJ2-1, with a weak D call TRBD1 (7 bases). The CDR3 is 15 residues long. The ends were cut back, 1 base at V and 8 bases at J, with 16 bases in the middle. Germline CDR1 is SGHRS and CDR2 is YFSETQ. The DNA for the CDR3 is TGCGCCAGCAGCTTGAGCTGGTCAGGGGGGTATGAGCAGTTCTTC. Translation: CASSLSWSGGYEQFF.

This chain joins TRBV5-1 and TRBJ1-6; D unclear. CDR1 SGHRS and CDR2 YFSETQ come from the germline V gene. V was cut by 6 bases and J by 5 bases, with 12 bases left in between. This CDR3 is 14 amino acids long. For the CDR3, the DNA is TGCGCCAGCAAAGTCACACCGAATAATTCACCCCTCCACTTT. It codes for CASKVTPNNSPLHF.

This chain links TRBV5-1 with TRBJ2-7; D is perhaps TRBD1 (6 bases). Per the germline V gene, CDR1 is SGHRS and CDR2 is YFSETQ. V gave up 5 bases and J gave up 2 bases, with 17 bases separating them. The CDR3 sequence is 15 residues long. The CDR3 sequence is CASSVTGVVPYEQYF. CDR3 in DNA: TGCGCCAGCAGTGTGACAGGAGTGGTCCCCTACGAGCAGTACTTC.

V gene TRBV30 combines with J gene TRBJ1-2; TRBD1 agrees at 8 bases. V shed 4 bases, J shed 4 bases, and the junction held 5 bases outside the gene matches. Germline V gene sequence: CDR1 GTSNPN, CDR2 SVGIG (reference sequence). The CDR3 length is 13 residues. The CDR3 DNA reads TGTGCCTGGACTACCAGGGGGCTCTATGGCTACACCTTC. This translates into CAWTTRGLYGYTF.

The chain couples TRBV29-1 to TRBJ1-2, with a weak D call TRBD1 (5 bases). This CDR3 contains 11 residues. V lost 4 bases and J 2 bases, leaving 5 bases between the germline ends. Germline CDR1 SQVTM, CDR2 ANQGSEA. DNA for the CDR3: TGCAGCGTTGCAGGGAACTATGGCTACACCTTC. Protein product: CSVAGNYGYTF.

The chain uses TRBV29-1 and TRBJ1-1; D ambiguous. Trimming removed 1 base at V and 8 bases at J, with 8 bases between. CDR3 length: 11 residues. The germline gives CDR1 SQVTM, CDR2 ANQGSEA. As DNA, the CDR3 is TGCAGCGTTGAAGGTAGGGAGGAAGCTTTCTTT. Translating gives CSVEGREEAFF.

This clone was seen a handful of times. The chain has TRBV6-5 and TRBJ1-5, with D unclear. The germline gives CDR1 MNHEY, CDR2 SVGAGI. The CDR3 extends over 13 amino acids. V lost 0 bases and J lost 12, with 12 bases in between. This CDR3 reads CASSYSSNWLQHF. CDR3 DNA: TGTGCCAGCAGTTACTCTTCCAACTGGCTCCAGCATTTT.

This rearrangement joins TRBV4-2 to TRBJ2-7, with 8 bases matching TRBD1. Trimming at V came to 3 bases and at J to 5 bases, leaving 3 bases not matched to a gene. CDR1 and CDR2 from the germline V gene are LGHNA and YNFKEQ. The CDR3 contains 13 residues. The CDR3 region is CASSQETGDEQYF. The CDR3 nucleotides read TGTGCCAGCAGCCAGGAGACAGGGGACGAGCAGTACTTC.

The chain uses TRBV11-3 and TRBJ2-7, with 8 bases matching TRBD2. V dropped 0 bases and J dropped 6; count of bases not matched to a gene: 7. Germline V gene sequence: CDR1 SGHNT, CDR2 YENEEA. This CDR3 has 15 amino acids. CDR3 sequence: CASSLDPGGPAEQYF. The CDR3 region has the DNA TGTGCCAGCAGCTTAGATCCGGGAGGGCCCGCCGAGCAGTACTTC.

The chain has TRBV27 and TRBJ2-1; D tentatively reads TRBD1 or TRBD2 (5 bases each). Per germline, CDR1 MNHEY and CDR2 SMNVEV (reference sequence). The V gene lost 7 bases and the J gene lost 0 bases, with 16 bases spanning the gap. The CDR3 extends over 16 amino acids. The CDR3 here is CASKAQGALSYNEQFF. The DNA for the CDR3 is TGTGCCAGCAAGGCCCAGGGAGCTCTCTCCTACAATGAGCAGTTCTTC.

This chain connects TRBV19 to TRBJ1-6; D remains unclear. The germline CDR1 and CDR2 sequences are LNHDA and SQIVND (reference sequence). This CDR3 region has 17 residues. The germline V and J ends were trimmed by 1 base and 0 bases, with 10 bases remaining between them. The CDR3 loop reads CASSIVGTSSYNSPLHF. Here the CDR3 DNA reads TGTGCCAGTAGTATAGTCGGCACGAGCTCCTATAATTCACCCCTCCACTTT.

The genes are TRBV11-1 and TRBJ1-1; the D is unclear. CDR3 size: 13 residues. Looked up from germline, CDR1 is SGHAT and CDR2 is FQDESV (reference sequence). Trimming pared 1 base from V and 4 bases from J, leaving 7 bases between. CDR3 bases: TGTGCCAGCAGCTTAGTTCGGGCCACTGAAGCTTTCTTT. Its translation is CASSLVRATEAFF.

The genes are TRBV18 and TRBJ2-7; 13 bases line up with TRBD2. J gave up 1 base and V 1 base, and 1 base lay outside the gene matches. From germline, CDR1 is KGHSH and CDR2 LQKENI. CDR3 length: 16 residues. CDR3 sequence (DNA): TGTGCCAGCTCACCACTACTAGCGGGAGGGTCCTACGAGCAGTACTTC. Translated: CASSPLLAGGSYEQYF.

V is TRBV5-6 and J is TRBJ1-5; no clear D. CDR1 SGHDT and CDR2 YYEEEE come from the germline V gene. V was shortened by 2 bases and J by 3 bases, with 9 bases between the two germline ends. The CDR3 has 14 amino acids. In nucleotides, the CDR3 is TGTGCCAGCAGCTTTGGAACCTTCAATCAGCCCCAGCATTTT. It codes for CASSFGTFNQPQHF.

The chain combines TRBV5-1 with TRBJ2-1; D is perhaps TRBD1 (7 bases). V was pared by 4 bases and J by 5 bases, with 13 bases between. The germline CDR1 and CDR2 sequences are SGHRS and YFSETQ. The CDR3 has 14 amino acids. The chain's CDR3 is CASSAGQPNNEQFF. The CDR3 DNA is TGCGCCAGCAGCGCGGGACAGCCGAACAATGAGCAGTTCTTC.

The chain employs TRBV10-3 and TRBJ2-7; D possibly matches TRBD1 or TRBD2 (5 bases each). The ends were cut back, 8 bases at V and 6 bases at J, with 17 bases in the middle. This CDR3 spans 13 amino acids. Germline V gene data show CDR1 as ENHRY and CDR2 as SYGVKD. The CDR3 DNA reads as TGTGCCATCTGGCCTGCTGGTGGGGGCGAGCAGTACTTC. It codes for CAIWPAGGGEQYF.

The chain combines TRBV4-2 with TRBJ2-5, with a tentative D call TRBD2 (6 bases). V was shortened by 4 bases and J by 2 bases, with 8 bases between the two germline ends. This CDR3 has 13 residues. Germline V gives CDR1 LGHNA, CDR2 YNFKEQ. CDR3 DNA: TGTGCCAGCAGCCTCGGACTACAAGAGACCCAGTACTTC. Protein sequence: CASSLGLQETQYF.

The rearrangement joins TRBV15 to TRBJ1-1; D may be TRBD1 (5 bases). The CDR3 contains 16 residues. V gave up 0 bases and J gave up 2 bases, with 13 bases separating them. Per the germline V gene, CDR1 is LNHNV and CDR2 is YYDKDF (reference sequence). This chain's CDR3 is CATSREYSQGNTEAFF. In DNA, the CDR3 is TGTGCCACCAGCAGAGAATATAGCCAGGGAAACACTGAAGCTTTCTTT.

The CDR3 here is CASSMSSGGANTQYF. CDR3 nucleotides: TGTGCCAGTAGTATGAGTAGCGGGGGGGCAAATACGCAGTATTTT. The chain combines TRBV19 with TRBJ2-3, with 11 bases identical to TRBD2. The CDR3 has 15 residues. Germline trimming cut 3 bases from V and 7 bases from J; bases unmatched to any gene: 6. Germline loops: CDR1 LNHDA, CDR2 SQIVND (reference sequence).

The chain links TRBV9 to TRBJ2-1, with 12 bases that match TRBD2. V was pared by 0 bases and J by 4 bases, with 8 bases of the junction left unmatched. Germline assignment: CDR1 SGDLS and CDR2 YYNGEE. The length of the CDR3 is 18 residues. This CDR3 is CASSVGLAGGEVYNEQFF. The CDR3 bases are TGTGCCAGCAGCGTAGGGCTAGCGGGAGGGGAGGTATACAATGAGCAGTTCTTC.